The rows below give T cell receptor beta chains drawn from one sample of a study of OX40 agonist ivuxolimab in advanced cancers. TCRdb's table, derived via immunoSEQ multiplex PCR, lists solely in-frame clones and lacks some. The profile shows around 74,000 clones, just under 90% of them singletons. Sequences were derived from CD4+ or CD8+ T cells sorted from blood, sampled in a trial of the OX40 agonist ivuxolimab. The source of these receptors is an adult with an advanced solid tumor such as melanoma, head and neck, liver or kidney cancer. Each CDR3 is given with its conserved first and last residue. Each record gives: J gene, clone size, V gene, D gene, CDR3 DNA, CDR3 protein. The D gene is left open where the match is weak. Clone sizes are given selectively: once, few, many, or a class where the clone is expanded.

TRBJ2-1,NA,TRBV6-5,NA,TGTGCCAGCAGTTCCCTCTTTGGGAGCTGGACGAAGTTCTTC,CASSSLFGSWTKFF
TRBJ2-1,NA,TRBV9,TRBD2,TGTGCCAGCAGCGATCTAGCGGGAGGGCCGAATGAGCAGTTCTTC,CASSDLAGGPNEQFF
TRBJ1-5,once,TRBV28,NA,TGTGCCAGCAGTTGGGGCTACAGTTCCCAGTGGCCCCAGCATTTT,CASSWGYSSQWPQHF
TRBJ2-7,NA,TRBV7-2,TRBD1,TGTGCCAGCAGCTCTGACAGGGGAACTAACGAGCAGTACTTC,CASSSDRGTNEQYF
TRBJ2-3,NA,TRBV5-1,NA,TGCGCCAGCAGCCCACTTTCGGGTCCAAATACGCAGTATTTT,CASSPLSGPNTQYF
TRBJ1-1,few,TRBV27,NA,TGTGCCAGCAGTCGCCCTGGTTCCCCGTACACTGAAGCTTTCTTT,CASSRPGSPYTEAFF
TRBJ1-1,NA,TRBV7-2,TRBD1,TGTGCCAGCAGCGCCCACAGGGGCGGGGGCACTGAAGCTTTCTTT,CASSAHRGGGTEAFF
TRBJ2-6,NA,TRBV13,NA,TGTGCCAGCAGTCACCGCCCCTCTGGGGCCAACGTCCTGACTTTC,CASSHRPSGANVLTF
TRBJ2-1,NA,TRBV5-1,TRBD1,TGCGCCAGCAGCACAATAACAGGGGCCCCCTACAATGAGCAGTTCTTC,CASSTITGAPYNEQFF
TRBJ2-7,NA,TRBV11-2,NA,TGTGCCAGCAGATTCTGGGGGTCTCCCTACGAGCAGTACTTC,CASRFWGSPYEQYF
TRBJ1-1,NA,TRBV30,NA,TGTGCCTGGAGTGCCTCCCTTACAAGTAACACTGAAGCTTTCTTT,CAWSASLTSNTEAFF
TRBJ2-1,NA,TRBV10-3,NA,TGTGCCATCAGTGAGTCATCGGAGGGAGAGTTCTTC,CAISESSEGEFF
TRBJ1-1,NA,TRBV6-1,NA,TGTGCCAGCAGTACACAGCGGGACACTGAAGCTTTCTTT,CASSTQRDTEAFF
TRBJ1-3,NA,TRBV29-1,NA,TGCAGCGTTGTGGACATAACCTCTGGAAACACCATATATTTT,CSVVDITSGNTIYF
TRBJ2-1,NA,TRBV20-1,NA,TGCAGTGCTAGGGGAGATGAGCAGTTCTTC,CSARGDEQFF
TRBJ1-2,NA,TRBV19,TRBD1,TGTGCCAGTACTCAGACAGGGTACGGCTACACCTTC,CASTQTGYGYTF